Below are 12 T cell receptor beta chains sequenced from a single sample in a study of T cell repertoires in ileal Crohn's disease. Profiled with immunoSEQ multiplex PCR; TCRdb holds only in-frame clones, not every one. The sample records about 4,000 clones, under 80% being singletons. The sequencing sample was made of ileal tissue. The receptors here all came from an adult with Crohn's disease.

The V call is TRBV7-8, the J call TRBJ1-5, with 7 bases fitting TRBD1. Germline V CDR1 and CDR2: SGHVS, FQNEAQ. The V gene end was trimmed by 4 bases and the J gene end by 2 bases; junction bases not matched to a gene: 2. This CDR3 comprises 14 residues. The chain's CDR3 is CASSSTGRNQPQHF. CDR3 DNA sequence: TGTGCCAGCAGCTCGACAGGGCGCAATCAGCCCCAGCATTTT.

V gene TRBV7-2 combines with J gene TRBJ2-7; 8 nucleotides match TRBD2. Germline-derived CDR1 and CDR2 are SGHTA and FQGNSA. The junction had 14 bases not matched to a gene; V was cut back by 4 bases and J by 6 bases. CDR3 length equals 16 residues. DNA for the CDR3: TGTGCCAGCAGCTCCCAGGGGACGGGAGGGCCGGGCGAGCAGTACTTC. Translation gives CASSSQGTGGPGEQYF.

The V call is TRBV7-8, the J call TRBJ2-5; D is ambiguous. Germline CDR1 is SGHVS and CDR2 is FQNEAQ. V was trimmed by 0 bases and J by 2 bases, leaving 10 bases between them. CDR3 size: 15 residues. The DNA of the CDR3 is TGTGCCAGCAGCTTAGCGGAAACAGAACAAGAGACCCAGTACTTC. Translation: CASSLAETEQETQYF.

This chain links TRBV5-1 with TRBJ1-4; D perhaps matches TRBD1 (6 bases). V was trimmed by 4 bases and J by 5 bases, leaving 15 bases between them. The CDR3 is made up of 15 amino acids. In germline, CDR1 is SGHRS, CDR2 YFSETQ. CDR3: CASSPTGRGNEKLFF. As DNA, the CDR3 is TGCGCCAGCAGCCCCACAGGGAGGGGGAATGAAAAACTGTTTTTT. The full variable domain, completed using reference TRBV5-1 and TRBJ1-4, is KAGVTQTPRYLIKTRGQQVTLSCSPISGHRSVSWYQQTPGQGLQFLFEYFSETQRNKGNFPGRFSGRQFSNSRSEMNVSTLELGDSALYLCASSPTGRGNEKLFFGSGTQLSVL.

The CDR3 here is CASSKEAGEQYF. The CDR3 DNA is TGTGCCAGCAGTAAGGAGGCCGGCGAGCAGTACTTC. The V call is TRBV28, the J call TRBJ2-5, with D possibly matching TRBD2 (5 bases). The DNA end is more similar to TRBJ2-7, so the J call may be wrong. CDR3 length: 12 amino acids. The germline gives CDR1 MDHEN, CDR2 SYDVKM.

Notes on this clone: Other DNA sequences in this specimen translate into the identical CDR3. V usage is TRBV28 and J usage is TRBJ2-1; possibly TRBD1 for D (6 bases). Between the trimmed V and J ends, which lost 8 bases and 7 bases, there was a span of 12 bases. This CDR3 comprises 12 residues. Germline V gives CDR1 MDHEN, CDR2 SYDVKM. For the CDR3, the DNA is TGTGCCAGCTCCCGGGACACGAATGAGCAGTTCTTC. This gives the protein CASSRDTNEQFF.

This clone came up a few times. The CDR3 DNA is TGCAGTGCTAGTGAGGGCCCCGAGCAGTACTTC. Translation gives CSASEGPEQYF. The chain joins TRBV20-1 to TRBJ2-7, with a weak D call TRBD2 (5 bases). Germline lookup yields CDR1 DFQATT and CDR2 SNEGSKA (reference sequence). CDR3 length: 11 residues. The ends were cut back, 3 bases at V and 6 bases at J, with 9 bases in the middle.

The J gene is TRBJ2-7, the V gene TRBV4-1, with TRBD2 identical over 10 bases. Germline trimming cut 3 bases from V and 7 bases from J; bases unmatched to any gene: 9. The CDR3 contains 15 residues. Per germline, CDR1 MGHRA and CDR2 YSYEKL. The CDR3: CASSQKAGGPGEQYF. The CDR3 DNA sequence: TGCGCCAGCAGCCAGAAAGCGGGGGGGCCGGGGGAGCAGTACTTC.

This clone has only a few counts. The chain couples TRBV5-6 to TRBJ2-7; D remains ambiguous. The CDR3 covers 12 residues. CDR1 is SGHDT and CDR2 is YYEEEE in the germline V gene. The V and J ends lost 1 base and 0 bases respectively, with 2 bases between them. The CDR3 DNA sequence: TGTGCCAGCAGCTTGTACTCCTACGAGCAGTACTTC. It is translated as CASSLYSYEQYF.

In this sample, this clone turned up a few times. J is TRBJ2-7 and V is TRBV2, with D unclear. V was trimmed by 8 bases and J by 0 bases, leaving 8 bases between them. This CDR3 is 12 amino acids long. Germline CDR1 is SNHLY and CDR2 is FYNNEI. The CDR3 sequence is CASQYSSYEQYF. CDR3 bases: TGTGCCAGCCAGTACAGCTCCTACGAGCAGTACTTC.

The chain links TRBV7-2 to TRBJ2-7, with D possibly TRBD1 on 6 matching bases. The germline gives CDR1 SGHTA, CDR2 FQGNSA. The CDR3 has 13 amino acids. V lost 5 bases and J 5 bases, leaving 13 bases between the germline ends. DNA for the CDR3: TGTGCCAGCAGCGGCAGGGGTAGGAACGAGCAGTACTTC. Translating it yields CASSGRGRNEQYF.

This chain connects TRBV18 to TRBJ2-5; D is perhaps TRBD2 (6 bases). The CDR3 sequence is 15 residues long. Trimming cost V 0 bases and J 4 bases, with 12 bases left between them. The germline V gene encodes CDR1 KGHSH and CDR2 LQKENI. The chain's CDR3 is CASSPPSQAGETQYF. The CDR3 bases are TGTGCCAGCTCACCACCCAGCCAAGCGGGAGAGACCCAGTACTTC.